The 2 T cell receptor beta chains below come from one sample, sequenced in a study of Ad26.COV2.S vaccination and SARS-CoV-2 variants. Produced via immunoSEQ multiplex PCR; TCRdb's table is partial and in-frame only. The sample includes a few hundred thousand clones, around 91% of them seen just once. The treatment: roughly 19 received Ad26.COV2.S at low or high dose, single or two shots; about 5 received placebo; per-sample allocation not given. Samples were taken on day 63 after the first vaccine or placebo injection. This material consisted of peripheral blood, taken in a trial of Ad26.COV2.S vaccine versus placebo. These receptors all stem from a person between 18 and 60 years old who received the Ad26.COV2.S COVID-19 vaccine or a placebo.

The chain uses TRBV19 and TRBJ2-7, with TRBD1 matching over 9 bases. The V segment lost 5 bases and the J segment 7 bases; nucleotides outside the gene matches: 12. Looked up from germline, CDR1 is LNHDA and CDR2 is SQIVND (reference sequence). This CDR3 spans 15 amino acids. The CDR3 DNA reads TGTGCCAGTAGTCGACCCGGGACAGGGTTATGGGAGCAGTACTTC. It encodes CASSRPGTGLWEQYF.

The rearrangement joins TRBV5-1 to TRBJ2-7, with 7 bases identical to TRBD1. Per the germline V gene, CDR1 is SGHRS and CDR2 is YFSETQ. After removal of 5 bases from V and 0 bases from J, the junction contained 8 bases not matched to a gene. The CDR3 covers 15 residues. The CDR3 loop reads CASSPTGQNSYEQYF. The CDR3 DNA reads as TGCGCCAGCAGTCCGACGGGACAGAACTCCTACGAGCAGTACTTC.